This TCR beta chain was identified in a study of post-analysis software for immune sequencing data. Remarks on this clonotype: No antigen is known for it.

TCR beta cDNA libraries included unique molecular identifiers. MiXCR was run by TCRdb on the PCR reads, yielding one entry per CDR3 protein. The repertoire consists of about 680,000 distinct CDR3 sequences, with around 60% occurring once and the leading ten covering approximately 10%. The CDR3 is 14 amino acids. Germline CDR1 reads SGHVS; CDR2 reads FNYEAQ. Trimming removed 3 bases from V and 5 bases from J, with 11 bases in between. Whole-study results and caveats: Controls had lower frequencies than patients of about 5 TRBV segments, which included TRBV5-6, TRBV5-1 and TRBV20-1. Clustering by F measure revealed strong co-clustering among samples prepared together in one batch. Controls significantly exceeded multiple sclerosis patients in normalized Chao1 diversity.

The sample was blood. The sequence derives from a girl between 2 and 10 years old with multiple sclerosis. The V and J genes are TRBV7-6 and TRBJ2-1; D is possibly TRBD1 (6 bases). The CDR3 DNA is TGTGCCAGCAGCTTCGGACAGATAGACAATGAGCAGTTCTTC. The encoded protein is CASSFGQIDNEQFF.